The 16 T cell receptor beta chains listed next were all sequenced from one sample in a study of blood T cells in healthy people across ages. A second roughly 6 to 12 cycle PCR used barcoded and J-beta primers. TCRdb re-called the 5' RACE reads with MiXCR, one entry per CDR3 protein. Counted here are about 970,000 distinct CDR3 sequences, 45% to 60% occurring once; the ten biggest clones make up about a fifth. The specimen was blood. Receptors were obtained from a woman aged 55 to 70 in good health.

The chain joins TRBV3-1 to TRBJ2-3; D may be TRBD2 (6 bases). The CDR3 sequence is 15 residues long. V was pared by 2 bases and J by 1 base, with 10 bases between. Germline CDR1 is LGHDT and CDR2 is YNNKEL (reference sequence). The CDR3 sequence: CASSQPSSGTDTQYF. CDR3 sequence (DNA): TGTGCCAGCAGCCAACCCTCTAGCGGCACAGATACGCAGTATTTT.

The V and J genes are TRBV15 and TRBJ2-3; D may be TRBD1 (6 bases). Deletions cut 0 bases from V and 4 bases from J, with 11 bases between. The germline gives CDR1 LNHNV, CDR2 YYDKDF (reference sequence). This CDR3 is 15 amino acids long. The CDR3 DNA reads as TGTGCCACCAGCAGAGATCGCAGGGGCTCAGATACGCAGTATTTT. It yields the protein CATSRDRRGSDTQYF.

The chain is built from TRBV6-6 and TRBJ1-5; no clear D. V lost 7 bases to trimming and J lost 1 base, with 17 bases between them. Germline loops: CDR1 MNHNY, CDR2 SVGAGI (reference sequence). CDR3 length: 16 residues. CDR3 nucleotide sequence: TGTGCCAGCACCTATACGGAGGGCAGAAGCAATCAGCCCCAGCATTTT. As protein: CASTYTEGRSNQPQHF.

This clonotype turned up a few times. The junction differs from germline at one of its ends, possibly a read error. The CDR3 protein is CASSFIHELAPSAGELFF. The CDR3 DNA is TGTGCCAGCAGCTTTATTCATGAACTAGCGCCTAGCGCCGGGGAGTTGTTTTTT. This chain connects TRBV12-3 or TRBV12-4 to TRBJ2-2; TRBD2 aligns across 7 bases. The CDR3 has 18 amino acids.

This clonotype was counted only a few times. V is TRBV28 and J is TRBJ2-5; D gene unclear. Judging by the DNA end, TRBJ2-7 fits better; the J call may be wrong. Germline V gene sequence: CDR1 MDHEN, CDR2 SYDVKM. CDR3 length: 12 amino acids. CDR3 nucleotides: TGTGCCAGCAGATCCTGGGGATACGAGCAGTACTTC. Its protein is CASRSWGYEQYF.

V is TRBV3-1 and J is TRBJ2-5; D is perhaps TRBD1 or TRBD2 (5 bases each). CDR1 is LGHDT and CDR2 is YNNKEL in the germline V gene (reference sequence). Trimming cost V 1 base and J 11 bases, with 14 bases left between them. This CDR3 comprises 13 residues. This CDR3 is CASSQGNRGRQYF. For the CDR3, the DNA is TGTGCCAGCAGCCAAGGAAATCGGGGCCGGCAGTACTTC.

This clonotype was detected many times. The chain carries TRBV4-1 and TRBJ2-7; D could derive from TRBD1 or TRBD2 (6 bases each). The CDR3 covers 15 residues. CDR1 and CDR2 from the germline V gene are MGHRA and YSYEKL. Trimming removed 4 bases at V and 4 bases at J, with 17 bases between. CDR3 sequence: CASSPSGGGGYEQYF. CDR3 DNA sequence: TGCGCCAGCAGCCCCTCTGGAGGGGGAGGATACGAGCAGTACTTC.

This clonotype occurred once. The rearrangement uses TRBV4-1 and TRBJ1-4; maybe TRBD1 (5 bases). The CDR3 has 14 amino acids. Trimming took 4 bases from V and 5 from J, leaving 11 bases between them. CDR1 and CDR2 from the germline V gene are MGHRA and YSYEKL. CDR3: CASSPRQINEKLFF. The CDR3 region has the DNA TGCGCCAGCAGCCCCAGACAGATAAATGAAAAACTGTTTTTT.

This rearrangement joins TRBV15 to TRBJ2-2; maybe TRBD1 (5 bases). The CDR3 length is 12 residues. CDR1 and CDR2 from the germline V gene are LNHNV and YYDKDF (reference sequence). Deletions cut 2 bases from V and 9 bases from J, with 7 bases between. The CDR3 nucleotides are TGTGCCACCAGCAGACAGGGTCGGGAGCTGTTTTTT. Its protein is CATSRQGRELFF.

CDR3 nucleotide sequence: TGTGCCAGCAGCAAAGGACCGGACAGGAATCATTTTAAGGAGACCCAGTACTTC. As protein: CASSKGPDRNHFKETQYF. The genes are TRBV21-1 and TRBJ2-7; TRBD1 is the table's D call, not checked against the DNA. The tail of the sequence fits TRBJ2-5 better, so the J call may be wrong. TRBV21-1 is marked as a pseudogene. The CDR3 totals 18 residues.

This chain links TRBV12-3 or TRBV12-4 with TRBJ1-2; 9 bases are shared with TRBD1. With V trimmed by 7 bases and J by 4 bases, 7 bases remained unmatched. There are 14 residues in the CDR3. CDR3 in DNA: TGTGCCAGCAAGAGGACAGGGGTAATCTATGGCTACACCTTC. As protein: CASKRTGVIYGYTF.

This clonotype was detected a few times. Here the CDR3 DNA reads TGTGCCAGCAGCTTACGAGTAGCGGGATTGGATGAGCAGTTCTTC. Translating gives CASSLRVAGLDEQFF. This chain links TRBV7-9 with TRBJ2-1; 8 bases are shared with TRBD2. The V segment lost 2 bases and the J segment 8 bases; nucleotides outside the gene matches: 8. The length of the CDR3 is 15 residues. The germline V gene has CDR1 SEHNR and CDR2 FQNEAQ (reference sequence).

The chain is built from TRBV7-2 and TRBJ2-5; TRBD2 agrees at 7 bases. Germline CDR1 SGHTA, CDR2 FQGNSA. V shed 5 bases, J shed 11 bases, and the junction held 17 bases outside the gene matches. CDR3 length: 15 amino acids. CDR3 amino acids: CASSPEAGARWEQYF. CDR3 bases: TGTGCCAGCAGCCCCGAGGCGGGAGCCCGATGGGAGCAGTACTTC.

The chain recombines TRBV7-2 with TRBJ1-5; weak D call: TRBD1 (6 bases). Trimming removed 6 bases at V and 7 bases at J, with 13 bases between. The CDR3 sequence is 13 residues long. Germline CDR1 is SGHTA and CDR2 is FQGNSA. The CDR3 DNA reads as TGTGCCAGCAGTACCCAGGGGAGACAGCCCCAGCATTTT. Translation gives CASSTQGRQPQHF.

This chain links TRBV20-1 with TRBJ2-7, with D perhaps matching TRBD2 (7 bases). Trimming left V 3 bases short and J 5 bases short, with 23 bases between. Germline lookup yields CDR1 DFQATT and CDR2 SNEGSKA (reference sequence). The CDR3 sequence is 16 residues long. The CDR3 reads CSARIGKDWRGHEQYF. CDR3 sequence (DNA): TGCAGTGCTAGGATCGGGAAGGACTGGCGGGGGCACGAGCAGTACTTC.

The V call is TRBV6-2 or TRBV6-3, the J call TRBJ2-7; unclear D gene. Trimming pared 5 bases from V and 10 bases from J, leaving 12 bases between. Germline-derived CDR1 and CDR2 are MNHEY and SVGEGT. The CDR3 contains 11 residues. CDR3 in DNA: TGTGCCAGCAGTCCCCCCTCGAAACAGTACTTC. Its protein product is CASSPPSKQYF.